These 3 T cell receptor beta chains were sequenced from one sample in a study of T-cell memory formation after mild COVID-19. TCRdb processed the 5' RACE reads anew with MiXCR; each CDR3 protein has one entry. The sample includes about 44,000 distinct CDR3 sequences, roughly 7% of them seen just once. Sequenced input: PBMCs or a T cell subset sorted from them (not recorded which). The receptors come from an adult who had mild COVID-19 (a few samples of this study predate the infection). Cell type and time point are not known.

At least ten counts were recorded for this clonotype. This CDR3 reads CATSVGTTYSDEQFF. For the CDR3, the DNA is TGTGCCACCAGTGTGGGGACTACCTATTCGGATGAGCAGTTCTTC. The chain combines TRBV24-1 with TRBJ2-1; 7 bases fit TRBD2. Trimming took 5 bases from V and 8 from J; bases not matched to a gene: 11. Germline V gene sequence: CDR1 KGHDR, CDR2 SFDVKD. This CDR3 spans 15 amino acids.

In its sample, this clonotype was seen a few times. V and J are TRBV7-9 and TRBJ1-3; no reliable D call. V was trimmed by 1 base and J by 1 base, leaving 5 bases between them. Per the germline V gene, CDR1 is SEHNR and CDR2 is FQNEAQ (reference sequence). The length of the CDR3 is 14 residues. CDR3 DNA: TGTGCCAGCAGCTTAGACCCTTCTGGAAACACCATATATTTT. Amino acids: CASSLDPSGNTIYF.

The chain combines TRBV2 with TRBJ2-2; the match to TRBD2 covers 7 bases. Unmatched junction bases numbered 9, after V lost 8 bases and J lost 0 bases. CDR1 is SNHLY and CDR2 is FYNNEI in the germline V gene. The length of the CDR3 is 16 residues. CDR3 sequence (DNA): TGTGCCAGCGGGGGAGGGGCAGCCACGAACACCGGGGAGCTGTTTTTT. This codes for CASGGGAATNTGELFF.